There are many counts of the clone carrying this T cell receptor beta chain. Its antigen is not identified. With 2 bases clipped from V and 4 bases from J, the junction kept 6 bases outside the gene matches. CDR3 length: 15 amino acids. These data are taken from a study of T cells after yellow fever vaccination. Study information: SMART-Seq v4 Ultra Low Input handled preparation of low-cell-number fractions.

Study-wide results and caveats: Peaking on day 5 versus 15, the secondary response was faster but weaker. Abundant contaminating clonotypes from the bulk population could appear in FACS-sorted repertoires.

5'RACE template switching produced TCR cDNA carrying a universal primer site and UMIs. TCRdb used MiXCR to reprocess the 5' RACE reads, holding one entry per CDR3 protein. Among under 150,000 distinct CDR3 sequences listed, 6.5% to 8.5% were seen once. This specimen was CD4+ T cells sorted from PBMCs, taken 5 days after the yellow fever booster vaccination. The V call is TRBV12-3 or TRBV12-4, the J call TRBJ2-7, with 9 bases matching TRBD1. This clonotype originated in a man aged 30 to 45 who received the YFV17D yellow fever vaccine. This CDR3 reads CASSLITGQGYEQYF. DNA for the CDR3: TGTGCCAGCAGTTTAATCACGGGACAGGGATACGAGCAGTACTTC.